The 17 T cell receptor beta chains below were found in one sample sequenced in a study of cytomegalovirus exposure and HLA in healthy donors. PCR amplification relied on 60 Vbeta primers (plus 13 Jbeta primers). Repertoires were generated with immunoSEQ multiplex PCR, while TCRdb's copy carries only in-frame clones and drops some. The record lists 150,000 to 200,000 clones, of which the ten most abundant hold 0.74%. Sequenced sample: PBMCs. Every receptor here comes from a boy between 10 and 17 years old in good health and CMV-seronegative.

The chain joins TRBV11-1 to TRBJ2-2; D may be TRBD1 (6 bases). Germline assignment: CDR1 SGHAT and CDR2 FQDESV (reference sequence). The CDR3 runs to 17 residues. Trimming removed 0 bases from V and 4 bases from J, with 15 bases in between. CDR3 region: CASSLANRVGITGELFF. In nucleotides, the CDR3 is TGTGCCAGCAGCTTAGCGAACAGGGTGGGAATCACCGGGGAGCTGTTTTTT.

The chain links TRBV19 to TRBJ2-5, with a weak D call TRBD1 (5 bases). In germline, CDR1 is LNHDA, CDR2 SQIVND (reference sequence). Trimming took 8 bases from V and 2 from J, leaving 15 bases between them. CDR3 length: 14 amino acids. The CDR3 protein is CASAGLRQQETQYF. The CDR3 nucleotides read TGTGCCAGTGCCGGTTTAAGACAGCAAGAGACCCAGTACTTC.

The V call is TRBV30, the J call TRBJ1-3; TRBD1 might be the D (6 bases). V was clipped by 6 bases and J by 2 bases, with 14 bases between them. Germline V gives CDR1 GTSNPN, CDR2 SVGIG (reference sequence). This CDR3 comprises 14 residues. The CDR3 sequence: CACPQGKAGNTIYF. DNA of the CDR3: TGTGCCTGTCCTCAGGGGAAGGCTGGAAACACCATATATTTT.

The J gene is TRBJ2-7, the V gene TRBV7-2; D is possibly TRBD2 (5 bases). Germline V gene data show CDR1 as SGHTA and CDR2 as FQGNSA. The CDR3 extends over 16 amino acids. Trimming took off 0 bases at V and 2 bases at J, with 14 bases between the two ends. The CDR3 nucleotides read TGTGCCAGCAGCTTAGCGGCGGGTTATGGGGCCTACGAGCAGTACTTC. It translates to CASSLAAGYGAYEQYF.

CDR3 coding DNA: TGTGCCAGCAGTCCGGGGGGGACAGGGGAGCGCGAGCAGTACTTC. It encodes CASSPGGTGEREQYF. The V call is TRBV6-5, the J call TRBJ2-7; 10 bases are a match to TRBD1. The CDR3 runs to 15 residues. V shed 5 bases, J shed 6 bases, and the junction held 10 bases outside the gene matches. CDR1 and CDR2 (germline): MNHEY, SVGAGI.

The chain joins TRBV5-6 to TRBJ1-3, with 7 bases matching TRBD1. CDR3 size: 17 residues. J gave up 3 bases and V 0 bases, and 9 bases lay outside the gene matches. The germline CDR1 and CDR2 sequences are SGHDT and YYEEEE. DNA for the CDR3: TGTGCCAGCAGCTTGGTCTCGGAGGGGGCGTTTGGAAACACCATATATTTT. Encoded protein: CASSLVSEGAFGNTIYF.

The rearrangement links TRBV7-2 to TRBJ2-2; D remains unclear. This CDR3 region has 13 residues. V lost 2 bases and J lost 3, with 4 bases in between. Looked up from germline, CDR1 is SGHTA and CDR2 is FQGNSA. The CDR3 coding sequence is TGTGCCAGCAGCTTACAATACACCGGGGAGCTGTTTTTT. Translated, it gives CASSLQYTGELFF.

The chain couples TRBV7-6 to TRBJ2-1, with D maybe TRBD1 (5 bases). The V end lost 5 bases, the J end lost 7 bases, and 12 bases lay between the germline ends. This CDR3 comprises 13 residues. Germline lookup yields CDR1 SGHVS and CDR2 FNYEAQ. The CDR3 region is CASSPPGANEQFF. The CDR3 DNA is TGTGCCAGCAGCCCCCCTGGGGCAAATGAGCAGTTCTTC.

The CDR3 DNA is TGTGCCAGCAGCTTAGGTTCGGGGGGGCACCCCAATGAGCAGTTCTTC. It translates to CASSLGSGGHPNEQFF. This chain connects TRBV7-2 to TRBJ2-1; 8 nucleotides line up with TRBD2. V lost 1 base to trimming and J lost 6 bases; unmatched junction nucleotides: 8. In germline, CDR1 is SGHTA, CDR2 FQGNSA. The CDR3 contains 16 residues.

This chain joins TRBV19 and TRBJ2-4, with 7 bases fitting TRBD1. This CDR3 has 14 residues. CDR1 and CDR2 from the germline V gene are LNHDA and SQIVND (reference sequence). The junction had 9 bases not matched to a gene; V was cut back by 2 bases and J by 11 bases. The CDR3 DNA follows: TGTGCCAGTAGTATAACCGGACAGGCGATGGTTCAGTACTTC. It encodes CASSITGQAMVQYF.

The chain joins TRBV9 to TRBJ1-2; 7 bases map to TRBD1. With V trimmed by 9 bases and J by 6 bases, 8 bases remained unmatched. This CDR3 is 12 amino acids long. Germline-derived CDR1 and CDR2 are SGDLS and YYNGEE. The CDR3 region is CATSGTENGYTF. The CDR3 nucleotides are TGTGCCACCTCCGGGACAGAGAATGGCTACACCTTC.

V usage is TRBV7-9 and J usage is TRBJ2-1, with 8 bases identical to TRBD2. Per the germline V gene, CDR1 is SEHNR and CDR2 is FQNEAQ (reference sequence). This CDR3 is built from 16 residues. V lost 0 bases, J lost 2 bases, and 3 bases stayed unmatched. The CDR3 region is CASSLARGATYNEQFF. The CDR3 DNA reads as TGTGCCAGCAGCTTAGCGCGGGGGGCCACCTACAATGAGCAGTTCTTC.

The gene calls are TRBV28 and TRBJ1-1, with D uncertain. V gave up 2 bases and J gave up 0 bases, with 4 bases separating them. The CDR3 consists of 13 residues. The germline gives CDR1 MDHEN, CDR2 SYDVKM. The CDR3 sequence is CASSLAVNTEAFF. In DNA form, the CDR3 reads TGTGCCAGCAGTTTAGCAGTGAACACTGAAGCTTTCTTT.

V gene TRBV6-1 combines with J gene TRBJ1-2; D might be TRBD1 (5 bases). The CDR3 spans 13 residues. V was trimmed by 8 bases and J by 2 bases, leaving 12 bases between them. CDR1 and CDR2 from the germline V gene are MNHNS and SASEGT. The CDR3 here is CASRGGSNYGYTF. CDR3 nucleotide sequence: TGTGCCAGCCGGGGGGGTTCCAACTATGGCTACACCTTC.

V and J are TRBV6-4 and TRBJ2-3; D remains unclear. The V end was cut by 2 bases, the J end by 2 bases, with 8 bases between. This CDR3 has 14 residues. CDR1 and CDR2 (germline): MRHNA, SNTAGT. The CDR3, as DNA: TGTGCCAGCAGTGACGGTGGAGACACAGATACGCAGTATTTT. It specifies CASSDGGDTDTQYF.

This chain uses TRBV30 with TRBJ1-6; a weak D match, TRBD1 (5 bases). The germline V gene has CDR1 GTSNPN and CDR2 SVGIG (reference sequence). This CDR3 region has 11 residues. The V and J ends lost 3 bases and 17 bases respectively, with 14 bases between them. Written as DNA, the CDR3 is TGTGCCTGGAGCCGCGGGGGGGTAATCCACTTT. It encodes CAWSRGGVIHF. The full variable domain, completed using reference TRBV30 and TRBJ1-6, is SQTIHQWPATLVQPVGSPLSLECTVEGTSNPNLYWYRQAAGRGLQLLFYSVGIGQISSEVPQNLSASRPQDRQFILSSKKLLLSDSGFYLCAWSRGGVIHFGNGTRLTVT.

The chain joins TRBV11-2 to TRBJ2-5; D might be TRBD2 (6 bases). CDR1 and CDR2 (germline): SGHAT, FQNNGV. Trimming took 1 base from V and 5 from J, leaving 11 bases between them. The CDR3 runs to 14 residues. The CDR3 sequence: CASSLGRSGETQYF. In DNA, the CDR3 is TGTGCCAGCAGCTTAGGCAGGAGCGGGGAGACCCAGTACTTC.